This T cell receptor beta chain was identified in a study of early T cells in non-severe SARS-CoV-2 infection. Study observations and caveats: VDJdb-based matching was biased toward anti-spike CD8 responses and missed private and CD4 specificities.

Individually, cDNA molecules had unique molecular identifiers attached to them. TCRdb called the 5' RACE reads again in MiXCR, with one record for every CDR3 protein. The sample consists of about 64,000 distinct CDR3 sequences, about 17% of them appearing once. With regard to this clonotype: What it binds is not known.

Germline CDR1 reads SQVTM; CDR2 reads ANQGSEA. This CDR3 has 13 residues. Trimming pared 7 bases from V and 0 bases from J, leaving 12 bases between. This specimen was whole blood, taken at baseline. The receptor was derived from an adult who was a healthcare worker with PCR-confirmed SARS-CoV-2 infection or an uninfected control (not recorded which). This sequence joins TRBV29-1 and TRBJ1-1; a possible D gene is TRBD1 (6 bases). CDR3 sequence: CSGRDTMNTEAFF. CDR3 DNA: TGCAGCGGCCGGGACACCATGAACACTGAAGCTTTCTTT.